Ten or more counts support the clone carrying this T cell receptor (beta chain). What it recognizes is unknown. TCRdb ran MiXCR on the multiplex PCR reads and lists one entry per CDR3 protein. The sample lists 150,000 or so distinct CDR3 sequences, 30% to 35% seen once, with less than 4% in the top ten. This entry comes from a study of breast tumors, draining lymph nodes, adjacent tissues. Study conclusions and caveats: Findings are consistent with lymph node origin and intratumoral expansion of most tumor T cells. Tumor T cell lymph node origin was a supported hypothesis, not proven.

The lymph nodes were axillary draining lymph nodes from breast cancer patients. V was shortened by 7 bases and J by 3 bases, with 10 bases between the two germline ends. There are 12 residues in the CDR3. Germline V gene data show CDR1 as SNHLY and CDR2 as FYNNEI. This clonotype was obtained from a female donor with breast cancer. Some clones in this sample may be carry-over from other donors' samples. The chain recombines TRBV2 with TRBJ2-7; D may be TRBD1 (5 bases). Sequenced: axillary lymph node tissue. CDR3 sequence (DNA): TGTGCCAGCAAAGACAGTGGCTACGAGCAGTACTTC. This codes for CASKDSGYEQYF.